This entry concerns a single TCR beta chain. This sample was taken from a study of blood T cell repertoires in COVID-19. Trimming at V came to 0 bases and at J to 2 bases, leaving 6 bases not matched to a gene. CDR1 is SGDLS, CDR2 YYNGEE, per germline. This CDR3 has 16 amino acids. Methods used by the authors: Cell counts per sample came from amplifying reference gene primers. Produced via immunoSEQ multiplex PCR; TCRdb's table is partial and in-frame only. V and J calls and clone size follow that table, whereas D and trimming were derived from the DNA. The repertoire consists of 100,000 or so clones, with roughly 90% occurring once and the leading ten covering less than 2.5%.

The material sequenced was peripheral blood. The source is a human donor with active COVID-19. The donor label of this sample is uncertain. The chain couples TRBV9 to TRBJ2-5, with 8 bases fitting TRBD2. In DNA form, the CDR3 reads TGTGCCAGCAGCGTAGAAGGCGGGGGGTATCAAGAGACCCAGTACTTC. Protein product: CASSVEGGGYQETQYF.